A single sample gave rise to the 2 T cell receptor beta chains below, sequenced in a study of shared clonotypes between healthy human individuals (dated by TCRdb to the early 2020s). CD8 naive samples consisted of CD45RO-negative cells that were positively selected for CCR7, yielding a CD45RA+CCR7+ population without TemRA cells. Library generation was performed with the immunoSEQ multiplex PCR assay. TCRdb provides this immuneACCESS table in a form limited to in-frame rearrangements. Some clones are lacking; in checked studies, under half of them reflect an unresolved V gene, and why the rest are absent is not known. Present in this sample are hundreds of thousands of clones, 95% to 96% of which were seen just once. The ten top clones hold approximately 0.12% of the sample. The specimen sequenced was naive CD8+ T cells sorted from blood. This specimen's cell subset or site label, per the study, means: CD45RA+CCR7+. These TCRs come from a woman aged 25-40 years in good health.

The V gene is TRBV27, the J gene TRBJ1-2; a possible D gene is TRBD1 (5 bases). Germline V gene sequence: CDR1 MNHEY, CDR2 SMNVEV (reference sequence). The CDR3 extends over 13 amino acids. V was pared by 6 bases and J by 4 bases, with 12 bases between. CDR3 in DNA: TGTGCCAGCAGCGACAGTACTTTCTATGGCTACACCTTC. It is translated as CASSDSTFYGYTF.

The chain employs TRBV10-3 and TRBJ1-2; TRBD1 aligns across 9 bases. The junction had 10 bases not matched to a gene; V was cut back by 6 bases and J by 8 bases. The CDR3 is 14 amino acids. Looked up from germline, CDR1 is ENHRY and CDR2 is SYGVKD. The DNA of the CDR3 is TGTGCCATCAGCCAACAGGGGGCCTCTATGGGCTACACCTTC. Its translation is CAISQQGASMGYTF.